A selection of T cell receptor beta chains follows, all from one sample in a study of beta chain features in type 1 diabetes. Method: immunoSEQ multiplex PCR; TCRdb's copy keeps in-frame clones and lacks some. Counted here are 350,000 to 400,000 clones, over 9.5% occurring once; the ten biggest clones make up 0.0095% to 0.011%. The sequenced material came from naive CD4+ T cells from blood. Receptors were obtained from a young woman with type 1 diabetes. The conserved cysteine and the conserved F or W are not part of the CDR3 here.

TRBV9,ASSVAGDGRGEKLF
TRBV5-5,ASNWGQELYEQY
TRBV29-1,SVERGGYNEQF
TRBV29-1,SGRTSGVHEQY
TRBV7-2,ASSLIRGYEQY
TRBV7-9,ASTMGREGLQETQY
TRBV5-1,ASSLQEKQF
TRBV2,ASTFDSKRQPQH
TRBV4-3,ASSWDRANTEAF
TRBV10-3,AISLSRGGSGAETYEQY
TRBV18,ASSPSPQNQPQH
TRBV4-3,ASSRPGLALQETQY
TRBV7-2,ASSPTGLVTGELF
TRBV19,ASSNRFSGRGDTQY
TRBV7-9,ASSLGSGGEKLF
TRBV4-1,ASRQPGQGYEQY
TRBV25-1,ASSESLVYGNTIY
TRBV5-1,ASSPWTGSYEQY
TRBV5-1,ASSLPPAAGANVLT
TRBV28,AIRLAGTDTQY
TRBV30,AWSVGREGGELF
TRBV11-1,ASPTPGQSYEQY
TRBV2,ASRAGPVNTQY
TRBV29-1,SVAPPGEYNEQF
TRBV29-1,SVGTSAYEQY
TRBV5-1,ATKVVAGVRSDTQY
TRBV5-1,ASSFGGVDQPQH
TRBV19,ASSTPSWTGGTDTQY
TRBV5-1,ASSWGGGQETQY
TRBV19,ASSDLGRRGTDTQY
TRBV27,ASSQDSIYGYT
TRBV7-8,ASSLTQGTYEQY
TRBV29-1,SVVSSRSTGELF
TRBV30,AWGGANTEAF
TRBV5-4,ASSSPTLQETQY
TRBV29-1,SADTGQSHFYGYT
TRBV5-4,ASSERTSGSTDTQY
TRBV7-3,ASSQSGDRGNEQF
TRBV15,ATSRDWPSGETQY
TRBV11-1,ASSSGQVGTGELF